Included here is one TCR beta chain sequence, with context. This CDR3 is 13 amino acids long. CDR1 and CDR2 (germline): MNHNY, SVGAGI (reference sequence). V was trimmed by 4 bases and J by 7 bases, leaving 10 bases between them. This sample was taken from a study of blood T cell repertoires in COVID-19. Overall study context: Sample material is recorded as cDNA or gDNA derived from T cells, B-cell-depleted T cells, or PBMCs.

Data came from immunoSEQ multiplex PCR; TCRdb stores just in-frame clones and leaves some out. This table has 80,000 or so clones, approximately 80% appearing once. The TCR originated in a woman between 55 and 75 years old with acute or convalescent COVID-19. The rearrangement joins TRBV6-6 to TRBJ1-4; D remains ambiguous. The sample taken for sequencing was peripheral blood. CDR3 sequence reads: CASSSHPGEKLFF. The CDR3 DNA reads TGTGCCAGCAGTTCCCATCCGGGTGAAAAACTGTTTTTT.